The rows below give T cell receptor beta chains drawn from one sample of a study of OX40 agonist ivuxolimab in advanced cancers. Data came from immunoSEQ multiplex PCR; TCRdb stores just in-frame clones and leaves some out. This repertoire shows about 110,000 clones, 91% found once; its top ten account for approximately 0.63%. Sequenced material: CD4+ or CD8+ T cells sorted from blood, taken in a trial of the OX40 agonist ivuxolimab. These TCRs come from an adult with an advanced solid tumor such as melanoma, head and neck, liver or kidney cancer. The CDR3 runs from the conserved cysteine through the conserved F or W. Only some rows state a clone size, as once, few, many or a class for expanded clones.

j_call,clone_size,v_call,cdr3_aa
TRBJ2-3,NA,TRBV6-1,CASTGTGRLDTQYF
TRBJ2-2,NA,TRBV6-1,CASSEGTRATGELFF
TRBJ1-3,NA,TRBV6-6,CASSDRAGGNTIYF
TRBJ2-7,NA,TRBV5-1,CASSLGPSGGFYEQYF
TRBJ1-6,NA,TRBV10-1,CASSEGLLNSPLHF
TRBJ2-1,NA,TRBV7-2,CASSLMTSGGWNEQFF
TRBJ1-2,few,TRBV6-5,CASSSDRGGGHYGYTF
TRBJ2-7,NA,TRBV6-5,CASGGFTYEQYF
TRBJ1-1,NA,TRBV5-1,CASRTGTPLADTEAFF
TRBJ2-3,NA,TRBV19,CASGQGGSTDTQYF
TRBJ2-3,NA,TRBV6-6,CASSGGRRSTDTQYF
TRBJ1-2,NA,TRBV19,CASSTTQFGYTF
TRBJ2-1,NA,TRBV10-3,CAISTPTGNEQFF
TRBJ1-6,NA,TRBV19,CASNTAGNSPLHF
TRBJ2-3,NA,TRBV6-1,CASSEGAGPRDTQYF
TRBJ2-1,few,TRBV29-1,CSVGGGGSYNEQFF
NA,NA,TRBV6-6,CASKGRGRGSSYEQYF
TRBJ2-7,NA,TRBV5-4,CASSLNRGIYEQYF
TRBJ2-4,NA,TRBV19,CASIGGLAKNIQYF
TRBJ1-2,NA,TRBV6-5,CASSYRTAPFGYTF
TRBJ2-5,NA,TRBV18,CASSPPVGVETQYF
TRBJ2-1,NA,TRBV7-3,CASSLNGNEQFF
TRBJ1-1,NA,TRBV30,CAWRTTGFTEAFF
TRBJ1-2,NA,TRBV7-9,CASSLAGNNYGYTF
TRBJ1-1,NA,TRBV5-1,CASSPDRGNMNTEAFF
TRBJ1-2,NA,TRBV7-6,CASSLGTDYGYTF
TRBJ1-1,once,TRBV6-1,CASSGQENTEAFF
TRBJ2-3,NA,TRBV19,CASTPGRGAPHPTDTQYF
TRBJ2-6,NA,TRBV19,CASSETVSGANVLTF
TRBJ2-5,NA,TRBV5-4,CASSGGAVGETQYF
TRBJ1-5,NA,TRBV4-1,CASSQGDRGSNQPQHF
TRBJ2-5,few,TRBV21-1,CASTPRGGETQYF
TRBJ2-2,NA,TRBV5-1,CASSLALATGELFF
TRBJ1-5,NA,TRBV6-1,CASSEVRAGQPQHF
TRBJ1-6,few,TRBV6-1,CASSERRGTYNSPLHF
TRBJ1-5,NA,TRBV7-2,CASSSGQRYNQPQHF